The TCR beta chain described here comes from a study of T cells after yellow fever vaccination. There are many counts of this clonotype. From the 5' RACE reads, TCRdb called clonotypes with MiXCR, one entry per CDR3 protein. The top ten clones hold about a quarter of a sample with a few hundred thousand distinct CDR3 sequences, roughly 3.5% of them seen once. Germline V gene lookup returns CDR1 MNHEY and CDR2 SMNVEV (reference sequence). The V segment lost 7 bases and the J segment 5 bases; nucleotides outside the gene matches: 8. The CDR3 runs to 15 residues. This receptor was identified in a man younger than 30 who received the YFV17D yellow fever vaccine. J is TRBJ2-1 and V is TRBV27; 10 nucleotides match TRBD1. The sequenced sample was PBMCs, obtained on the day of the yellow fever booster vaccination. The DNA for the CDR3 is TGTGCCAGCATCTCCCTCGGGACAGGGGACAATGAGCAGTTCTTC. Protein product: CASISLGTGDNEQFF.